A single sample is the source of the 2 T cell receptor beta chains below, sequenced in a study of T-cell reconstitution after alpha-beta-depleted transplantation in children. Preparation of the TCRbeta library used unique molecular identifiers. From the PCR reads, TCRdb called clonotypes with MiXCR, one entry per CDR3 protein. The sample comprises 350,000 to 400,000 distinct CDR3 sequences, roughly 20% of which are singletons, and 3.5% to 4% rests with the top ten. The material sequenced was PBMCs from the stem cell graft donor, taken from the stem cell graft. Receptors originate from a human donor who donated a stem cell graft to a child with acute myeloid leukemia.

This clonotype was observed many times. The chain uses TRBV12-3 or TRBV12-4 and TRBJ1-5, with D maybe TRBD1 (5 bases). The CDR3 runs to 13 residues. V was pared by 6 bases and J by 2 bases, with 8 bases between. In nucleotides, the CDR3 is TGTGCCAGCAGCCCACAGGGCAATCAGCCCCAGCATTTT. Its translation is CASSPQGNQPQHF.

The chain combines TRBV24-1 with TRBJ2-1, with 8 bases lining up with TRBD2. This CDR3 comprises 15 residues. The V and J ends lost 4 bases and 8 bases, in that order; junction bases with no gene match: 9. Germline lookup yields CDR1 KGHDR and CDR2 SFDVKD. CDR3 nucleotides: TGTGCCACCAGTGACTCCGGGAGGGAGCGGGATGAGCAGTTCTTC. It is translated as CATSDSGRERDEQFF.